This T cell receptor (beta chain) was identified in a study of T cell repertoires in cytomegalovirus infection (dated by TCRdb to about 2019). A note on the overall study: The HLA type of each donor mattered for the analysis, because public TCR beta signatures pointed to carriage of CMV infection along with the matching HLA type. What the study reported, not specific to this receptor: Cumulative frequency of public TCR beta family members discriminated carriers of CMV infection plus the relevant HLA type in this cohort and an independent roughly 350-donor cohort. The ex vivo response was dominated by HLA-C-restricted CMV-specific TCR beta clonotypes, which also provided the single most frequent clonotype in two of eight donors.

This clonotype was counted ten times or more. Its antigen is still unknown. No per-base quality is available; no much larger clone lies one base away. The CDR3 spans 17 residues, from the cysteine through the phenylalanine. Only CDR3 DNA is held: 51 bases, read in frame from base 1. CDR1 and CDR2 are drawn from the germline V gene: SGHVS, FNYEAQ. V lost 5 bases and J lost 4 bases; the stretch between them is 20 bases long. Reads for this sample came from an Illumina HiSeq 1500. Clones were called with MiXCR by TCRdb after fastp trimmed the public reads at Q25, and only in-frame beta chains were retained. Each CDR3 protein appears once, grouped with its most common genes and DNA. The sample table contains about 300,000 distinct CDR3 sequences; only one count was recorded for around 10% of them. The ten largest account for around 2.6% of the sample.

This TCR was sampled from a human donor in good health (CMV status not recorded). Some clones in this sample may be carry-over from other donors' samples. Here the chain combines TRBV7-6 and TRBJ2-2; the D gene is perhaps TRBD2, from 7 matching bases. Sample: PBMCs. The CDR3 region has the sequence CASSLTITGRATGELFF. The DNA sequence is TGTGCCAGCAGCCTTACTATTACAGGGAGGGCCACCGGGGAGCTGTTTTTT.